This entry is about one T cell receptor beta chain. Its antigen is unknown. The source of the sample is a study of identical twins. Overall study results and limits: Within beta out-of-frame sequences, the excess sharing observed between twins was weaker. Cross-sectional statistical analysis was relied on for the conclusions, without the same donors being followed.

TCRdb re-derived calls from the 5' RACE reads in MiXCR, one entry per CDR3 protein. The sample includes more than 250,000 distinct CDR3 sequences, more than 6.5% of them seen just once. Germline values: CDR1 SGHVS, CDR2 FNYEAQ. V lost 1 base, J lost 5 bases, and 8 bases lay in between. This CDR3 contains 13 residues. The same data also went into a second study, on yellow fever vaccine responses in identical twins.

The sample taken for sequencing was memory (CD45RO+) T cells sorted from blood. The sequence came from a woman between 18 and 30 years old in good health. The chain has TRBV7-6 and TRBJ2-5; no clear D. DNA of the CDR3: TGTGCCAGCAGCTTAGGGCATGTGGAGACCCAGTACTTC. It yields the protein CASSLGHVETQYF.